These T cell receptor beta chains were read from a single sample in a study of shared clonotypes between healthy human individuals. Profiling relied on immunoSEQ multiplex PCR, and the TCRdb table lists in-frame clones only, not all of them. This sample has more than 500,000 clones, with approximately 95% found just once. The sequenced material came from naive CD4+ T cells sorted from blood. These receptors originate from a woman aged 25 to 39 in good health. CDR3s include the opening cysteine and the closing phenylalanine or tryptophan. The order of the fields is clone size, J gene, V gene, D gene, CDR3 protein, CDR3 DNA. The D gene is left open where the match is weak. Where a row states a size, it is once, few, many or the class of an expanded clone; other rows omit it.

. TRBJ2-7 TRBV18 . CASSPTKGQESYEQYF TGTGCCAGCTCACCAACGAAAGGGCAGGAGTCCTACGAGCAGTACTTC
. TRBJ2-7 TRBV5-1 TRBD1 CASSSGTGGNGQYF TGCGCCAGCAGCTCCGGGACAGGGGGCAATGGGCAGTACTTC
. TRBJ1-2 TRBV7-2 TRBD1 CASSPRTGVNYGYTF TGTGCCAGCAGCCCCCGGACAGGGGTAAACTATGGCTACACCTTC
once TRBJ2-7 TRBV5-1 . CASSFVGEQYF TGCGCCAGCAGCTTTGTCGGTGAGCAGTACTTC
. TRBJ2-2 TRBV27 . CASSLRQGNTGELFF TGTGCCAGCAGTTTACGGCAGGGGAACACCGGGGAGCTGTTTTTT
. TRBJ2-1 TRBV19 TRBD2 CASSIETSGMYNEQFF TGTGCCAGTAGTATAGAGACTAGCGGGATGTACAATGAGCAGTTCTTC
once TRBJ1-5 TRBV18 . CASSPPGLGTYSNQPQHF TGTGCCAGCTCACCCCCTGGTTTAGGTACCTATAGCAATCAGCCCCAGCATTTT
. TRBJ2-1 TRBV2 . CAGRRVYNEQFF TGTGCCGGCAGACGAGTCTACAATGAGCAGTTCTTC
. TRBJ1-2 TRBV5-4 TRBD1 CASSLVGGQGLGYTF TGTGCCAGCAGCTTGGTTGGGGGACAGGGTCTTGGCTACACCTTC
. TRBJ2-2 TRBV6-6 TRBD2 CASSYAGGPATGELFF TGTGCCAGCAGTTACGCGGGAGGGCCAGCCACCGGGGAGCTGTTTTTT
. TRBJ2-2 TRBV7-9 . CASSPDRRSTGELFF TGTGCCAGCAGTCCAGACAGAAGATCCACCGGGGAGCTGTTTTTT
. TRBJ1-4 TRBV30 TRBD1 CAWSVLGQGDEKLFF TGTGCCTGGAGTGTACTTGGACAGGGGGATGAAAAACTGTTTTTT
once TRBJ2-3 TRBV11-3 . CASSLGAASADTQYF TGTGCCAGCAGCCTCGGGGCAGCCTCCGCAGATACGCAGTATTTT
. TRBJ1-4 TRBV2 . CASRDRGEVEKLFF TGTGCCAGCAGGGACCGCGGGGAGGTTGAAAAACTGTTTTTT
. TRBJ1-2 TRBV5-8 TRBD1 CASSPDVGTGVDGYTF TGTGCCAGCAGCCCCGACGTAGGGACAGGGGTCGATGGCTACACCTTC
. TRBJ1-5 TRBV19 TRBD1 CASSTTAQGAHQPQHF TGTGCCAGTAGCACCACGGCACAGGGGGCGCATCAGCCCCAGCATTTT
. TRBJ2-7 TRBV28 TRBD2 CATKHRGLASTLSYEQYF TGTGCTACAAAGCATAGGGGACTAGCCTCCACCCTCTCCTACGAGCAGTACTTC
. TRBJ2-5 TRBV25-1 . CASSDWTADQETQYF TGTGCCAGCAGTGATTGGACAGCCGACCAAGAGACCCAGTACTTC
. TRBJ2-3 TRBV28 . CASSTDAGNTQYF TGTGCCAGCAGTACCGACGCCGGCAATACGCAGTATTTT
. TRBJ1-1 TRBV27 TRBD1 CASSLTTGVTEAFF TGTGCCAGCAGCTTGACAACAGGGGTCACTGAAGCTTTCTTT